Presented here are 15 T cell receptor beta chains from one specimen sequenced in a study of blood T cells in healthy people across ages. For the second PCR, which ran for 7 to 11 cycles, a sample-barcoded 5' primer and a J-beta primer mix were used. TCRdb redid the calling of the 5' RACE reads with MiXCR, one entry per CDR3 protein. The repertoire consists of 1.2 million to 1.5 million distinct CDR3 sequences, with approximately 59% occurring once and the leading ten covering roughly 6.3%. The specimen was blood. The receptors originated from a man aged 18 to 30 in good health.

V is TRBV20-1 and J is TRBJ1-1; TRBD1 matches 7 bases. With 2 bases clipped from V and 1 base from J, the junction kept 1 base outside the gene matches. This CDR3 has 13 amino acids. Germline CDR1 is DFQATT and CDR2 is SNEGSKA (reference sequence). The CDR3 sequence is CSARRDRNTEAFF. The CDR3 coding sequence is TGCAGTGCTAGACGGGACAGGAACACTGAAGCTTTCTTT.

The V gene is TRBV7-9, the J gene TRBJ2-7; 10 bases match TRBD1. V shed 3 bases, J shed 5 bases, and the junction held 4 bases outside the gene matches. The CDR3 runs to 14 residues. Germline-derived CDR1 and CDR2 are SEHNR and FQNEAQ (reference sequence). The CDR3 DNA reads TGTGCCAGCAGCTTGACAGGGGGCCACAACGAGCAGTACTTC. As protein: CASSLTGGHNEQYF.

The CDR3 nucleotides read TGTGCCAGCACCGGAGCGAGGGGCTACACCTTC. It translates to CASTGARGYTF. The chain joins TRBV9 to TRBJ1-2; D remains ambiguous. V shed 6 bases and J shed 8 bases, with 11 bases lying between them. The CDR3 spans 11 residues. Germline CDR1 and CDR2: SGDLS and YYNGEE.

The chain carries TRBV3-1 and TRBJ2-5; a possible D gene is TRBD1 (6 bases). Germline CDR1 and CDR2: LGHDT and YNNKEL (reference sequence). The CDR3 has 16 residues. The V end lost 1 base, the J end lost 2 bases, and 14 bases lay between the germline ends. The chain's CDR3 is CASSQVGQILQETQYF. The CDR3 DNA follows: TGTGCCAGCAGCCAAGTCGGACAGATTCTGCAAGAGACCCAGTACTTC.

This clonotype was seen a handful of times. The rearrangement joins TRBV6-5 to TRBJ1-6; the D gene is possibly TRBD1 (6 bases). In germline, CDR1 is MNHEY, CDR2 SVGAGI. The CDR3 runs 13 residues. The ends were cut back, 0 bases at V and 13 bases at J, with 10 bases in the middle. In DNA form, the CDR3 reads TGTGCCAGCAGTTACTCGACAGGAGGCCCCCTCCACTTT. Its protein is CASSYSTGGPLHF.

The chain uses TRBV29-1 and TRBJ2-3; no reliable D call. Germline loops: CDR1 SQVTM, CDR2 ANQGSEA. The V end lost 3 bases, the J end lost 4 bases, and 8 bases lay between the germline ends. This CDR3 region has 12 residues. This chain's CDR3 is CSVDGVADTQYF. The CDR3 nucleotides read TGCAGCGTTGACGGAGTGGCAGATACGCAGTATTTT.

This clonotype was counted only a few times. J is TRBJ1-5 and V is TRBV4-1; maybe TRBD1 (5 bases). The CDR3 has 15 amino acids. Germline-derived CDR1 and CDR2 are MGHRA and YSYEKL. Trimming cost V 2 bases and J 6 bases, with 14 bases left between them. The CDR3 coding sequence is TGCGCCAGCAGCCAAACGGGGGTTGGTTCTCAGCCCCAGCATTTT. It codes for CASSQTGVGSQPQHF.

This clonotype was detected only a few times. This chain joins TRBV12-3 or TRBV12-4 and TRBJ1-4, with D perhaps matching TRBD1 (5 bases). The CDR3 is 12 amino acids. Trimming shortened V by 9 bases and J by 5 bases, and 10 bases separated the two germline ends. In DNA, the CDR3 is TGTGCCAGTAGCAGGGAAAATGAAAAACTGTTTTTT. It codes for CASSRENEKLFF.

This chain connects TRBV5-1 to TRBJ2-3; D is perhaps TRBD2 (5 bases). The CDR3 totals 16 residues. Between the trimmed V and J ends, which lost 0 bases and 2 bases, there was a span of 13 bases. CDR1 and CDR2 from the germline V gene are SGHRS and YFSETQ. This CDR3 reads CASSLALQRYTDTQYF. The CDR3 region has the DNA TGCGCCAGCAGCTTGGCCCTCCAGCGGTACACAGATACGCAGTATTTT. The full variable domain, its missing parts supplied by reference TRBV5-1 and TRBJ2-3, is KAGVTQTPRYLIKTRGQQVTLSCSPISGHRSVSWYQQTPGQGLQFLFEYFSETQRNKGNFPGRFSGRQFSNSRSEMNVSTLELGDSALYLCASSLALQRYTDTQYFGPGTRLTVL.

The rearrangement joins TRBV4-2 to TRBJ2-5; a possible D gene is TRBD2 (6 bases). The CDR3 covers 16 residues. Germline-derived CDR1 and CDR2 are LGHNA and YNFKEQ. The V end was cut by 2 bases, the J end by 0 bases, with 13 bases between. This chain's CDR3 is CASSQPGLMYQETQYF. As DNA, the CDR3 is TGTGCCAGCAGCCAACCGGGACTCATGTACCAAGAGACCCAGTACTTC.

V and J are TRBV3-1 and TRBJ1-2; tentatively, D is TRBD1 (5 bases). The ends were cut back, 0 bases at V and 3 bases at J, with 17 bases in the middle. Germline-derived CDR1 and CDR2 are LGHDT and YNNKEL (reference sequence). CDR3 length equals 17 residues. CDR3 nucleotide sequence: TGTGCCAGCAGCCAAGAGCCCTTCGGCGGGACGGACTATGGCTACACCTTC. Translated: CASSQEPFGGTDYGYTF.

In the case of this clonotype: A single base separates this from a much larger clone, so it may be a read error. J is TRBJ2-1 and V is TRBV7-2, with 7 bases fitting TRBD2. Germline V gives CDR1 SGHTA, CDR2 FQGNSA. V trimming: 4 bases; J trimming: 7 bases; junction bases outside the gene matches: 13. The CDR3 totals 16 residues. The CDR3 DNA follows: TGTGCCAGCAGCTCCTATATTAGCGGGCCAGGGAATGAGCAGTTCTTC. Its translation is CASSSYISGPGNEQFF.

The J gene is TRBJ2-1, the V gene TRBV7-9, with D perhaps TRBD2 (7 bases). The CDR3 is 15 amino acids. Deletions cut 4 bases from V and 7 bases from J, with 17 bases between. Germline values: CDR1 SEHNR, CDR2 FQNEAQ (reference sequence). The CDR3 region is CASSYRFGGRNEQFF. The CDR3 bases are TGTGCCAGCAGCTACCGGTTCGGGGGGCGGAATGAGCAGTTCTTC.

This chain joins TRBV11-2 and TRBJ2-4, with a weak D call TRBD1 (5 bases). The closer fit of TRBJ2-7 to the DNA end suggests the J call may be wrong. Germline CDR1 SGHAT, CDR2 FQNNGV. This CDR3 comprises 16 residues. DNA for the CDR3: TGTGCCAGCAGCCCACGACAGATGGGGTTGCCATACGAGCAGTACTTC. Encoded protein: CASSPRQMGLPYEQYF.

The gene calls are TRBV6-1 and TRBJ1-2; 7 positions match TRBD1. The germline CDR1 and CDR2 sequences are MNHNS and SASEGT. The CDR3 spans 13 residues. V was clipped by 2 bases and J by 8 bases; unmatched bases: 5. For the CDR3, the DNA is TGTGCCAGCAGTGAATCGGGACAGCGCGGCTACACCTTC. Its protein is CASSESGQRGYTF.